This TCR beta chain was obtained from a study of T cell changes during pregnancy in multiple sclerosis. CDR1 is LNHDA and CDR2 is SQIVND in the germline V gene (reference sequence). The trim removed 6 bases at V and 4 bases at J, leaving 5 bases unmatched. CDR3 size: 13 residues. In its sample, this clone was seen once. The protocol was immunoSEQ multiplex PCR, while the TCRdb copy is restricted to in-frame clones and leaves out a portion. In the table there are under 45,000 clones, roughly nine tenths of which are singletons. Source: CD4+ T cells from peripheral blood mononuclear cells, taken in the first trimester of pregnancy. The source is a female donor with multiple sclerosis, enrolled in a pregnancy study. This chain connects TRBV19 to TRBJ2-7, with 8 bases aligning to TRBD2. CDR3 loop: CASSKSGSYEQYF. The CDR3 DNA reads as TGTGCCAGTAGCAAGAGCGGGAGTTACGAGCAGTACTTC.